The next 25 T cell receptor beta chains were all read from a single sample in a study of regulatory T cells in long-lasting Graves disease. The time point: persistent/refractory GD, antithyroid drugs over 5 years with positive TRAb. The authors made the TCR library using RNA they extracted from PBMCs. Building of the TCR beta libraries involved iRepertoire HTBI primers and Arm-PCR of CDR3 regions. MiXCR, applied by TCRdb to the multiplex PCR reads, yields one record per CDR3 protein. The table records more than 300,000 distinct CDR3 sequences, 15% to 20% of them present only once. The material was peripheral blood mononuclear cells (PBMCs), obtained when the disease was refractory, from a patient treated with antithyroid drugs. These receptors all come from a female donor with Graves disease.

At least ten counts were recorded for this clonotype. The chain carries TRBV9 and TRBJ1-1; maybe TRBD1 (5 bases). CDR1 SGDLS and CDR2 YYNGEE come from the germline V gene. V was shortened by 2 bases and J by 7 bases, with 27 bases between the two germline ends. CDR3 size: 18 residues. The CDR3 sequence is CASSVTGDNWNTGSEAFF. The CDR3 region has the DNA TGTGCCAGCAGCGTCACAGGCGACAACTGGAACACTGGGAGTGAAGCTTTCTTT.

This clonotype was recorded at least ten times. This sequence joins TRBV28 and TRBJ2-2; 9 bases match TRBD2. CDR1 is MDHEN and CDR2 is SYDVKM in the germline V gene. J lost 6 bases, V lost 7 bases, and 12 bases had no gene match. This CDR3 is built from 16 residues. CDR3 sequence: CASKNLAGVFAGELFF. The CDR3 DNA is TGTGCCAGCAAGAACTTAGCGGGAGTTTTTGCCGGGGAGCTGTTTTTT.

This clonotype was found a few times. V gene TRBV12-3 or TRBV12-4 combines with J gene TRBJ2-7; 9 nucleotides line up with TRBD2. The J segment lost 4 bases and the V segment lost 6 bases, leaving 13 bases of the junction unmatched. This CDR3 comprises 16 residues. The CDR3 loop reads CASSLEGAGGPYEQYF. The CDR3 bases are TGTGCCAGCAGCCTCGAGGGAGCGGGAGGTCCATACGAGCAGTACTTC.

In regard to this clonotype: A much larger clone differs by one base, so this may be a read error. It is likely a read error, because the conserved phenylalanine at the end of the CDR3 is missing. The CDR3 nucleotides are TGTGCCAGCAGTTCGGGGACAGTTAACTATGGCTACACCCTC. Its protein is CASSSGTVNYGYTL. The gene calls are TRBV12-3 or TRBV12-4 and TRBJ1-2; TRBD1 matches 7 bases. Losses at the gene ends were 4 bases for V and 1 base for J; bases not matched to a gene: 3. This CDR3 comprises 14 residues.

This clonotype turned up a few times. This chain connects TRBV5-1 to TRBJ2-2; D may match TRBD1 or TRBD2 (5 bases each). With 5 bases removed from V and 1 base from J, the gap between germline ends came to 15 bases. Germline V gives CDR1 SGHRS, CDR2 YFSETQ. This CDR3 contains 16 residues. The CDR3 sequence: CASRDGTGLNTGELFF. DNA for the CDR3: TGCGCCAGCAGGGATGGGACGGGCCTGAACACCGGGGAGCTGTTTTTT.

This clonotype was counted at least ten times. The rearrangement links TRBV20-1 to TRBJ1-2, with a tentative D call TRBD1 (6 bases). The germline CDR1 and CDR2 sequences are DFQATT and SNEGSKA (reference sequence). Trimming shortened V by 3 bases and J by 6 bases, and 8 bases separated the two germline ends. The CDR3 sequence is 11 residues long. The CDR3 DNA is TGCAGTGCTAGTCCAGGGGATGGCTACACCTTC. Translated, it gives CSASPGDGYTF.

In its sample, this clonotype was seen many times. This chain links TRBV12-3 or TRBV12-4 with TRBJ1-5; D is perhaps TRBD1 (6 bases). The CDR3 totals 15 residues. Between the trimmed V and J ends, which lost 6 bases and 3 bases, there was a span of 15 bases. The CDR3 region has the DNA TGTGCCAGCAGCCAAAGCACAGGGAACAATCAGCCCCAGCATTTT. Its translation is CASSQSTGNNQPQHF.

This clonotype showed up many times. The chain uses TRBV12-5 and TRBJ2-7; D gene ambiguous. V was pared by 4 bases and J by 5 bases, with 15 bases between. The CDR3 length is 14 residues. Germline CDR1 LGHNT, CDR2 FRNRAP. The CDR3 DNA sequence: TGTGCTAGTGGTTACAGCTACGGGTACAACGAGCAGTACTTC. Protein sequence: CASGYSYGYNEQYF.

A few counts support this clonotype. V gene TRBV19 combines with J gene TRBJ2-7, with D perhaps assigned TRBD1 or TRBD2 (6 bases each). This CDR3 has 15 residues. V lost 3 bases to trimming and J lost 3 bases, with 15 bases between them. Germline V gene data show CDR1 as LNHDA and CDR2 as SQIVND (reference sequence). CDR3 in amino acids: CASSIRGKQGYEQYF. In nucleotides, the CDR3 is TGTGCCAGTAGTATCCGGGGGAAACAGGGCTACGAGCAGTACTTC. Drawing the rest from reference TRBV19 and TRBJ2-7, the complete variable domain is DGGITQSPKYLFRKEGQNVTLSCEQNLNHDAMYWYRQDPGQGLRLIYYSQIVNDFQKGDIAEGYSVSREKKESFPLTVTSAQKNPTAFYLCASSIRGKQGYEQYFGPGTRLTVT.

This clonotype was seen ten or more times. The chain employs TRBV3-1 and TRBJ1-6; D call uncertain. This CDR3 contains 12 residues. The V and J ends lost 3 bases and 11 bases respectively, with 8 bases between them. The germline V gene encodes CDR1 LGHDT and CDR2 YNNKEL (reference sequence). The CDR3 here is CASSQGRTPLHF. The CDR3 DNA is TGTGCCAGCAGCCAGGGAAGGACACCCCTCCACTTT.

This clonotype was found many times. V usage is TRBV27 and J usage is TRBJ2-7, with D tentatively TRBD2 (6 bases). Germline CDR1 is MNHEY and CDR2 is SMNVEV (reference sequence). The length of the CDR3 is 16 residues. V was trimmed by 7 bases and J by 2 bases, leaving 21 bases between them. The CDR3 bases are TGTGCCAGCAAGAGCAGGACGGGGGATGGAACCTACGAGCAGTACTTC. This encodes CASKSRTGDGTYEQYF.

This clonotype was seen ten or more times. J is TRBJ1-2 and V is TRBV10-3, with a weak D call TRBD1 (5 bases). Trimming shortened V by 6 bases and J by 2 bases, and 10 bases separated the two germline ends. The CDR3 loop spans 13 amino acids. Germline V gene data show CDR1 as ENHRY and CDR2 as SYGVKD. The CDR3 coding sequence is TGTGCCATCAGACAGACAGAGAACTATGGCTACACCTTC. Its translation is CAIRQTENYGYTF.

Of note for this clonotype: A read error may be the cause here, since a much bigger clone is one base away. This chain links TRBV2 with TRBJ1-2; TRBD1 is a possible D gene (5 bases). Germline CDR1 and CDR2: SNHLY and FYNNEI. The CDR3 is 13 amino acids. As DNA, the CDR3 is TGTGCCACCCGATCGACAGTTAACCATGGCTACACCTTC. Protein sequence: CATRSTVNHGYTF.

The gene calls are TRBV12-3 or TRBV12-4 and TRBJ2-1, with 11 bases that match TRBD2. The CDR3 consists of 14 residues. The junction had 4 bases not matched to a gene; V was cut back by 2 bases and J by 10 bases. The CDR3 here is CASSLMGLAAEQFF. In DNA form, the CDR3 reads TGTGCCAGCAGTTTAATGGGACTAGCGGCCGAGCAGTTCTTC.

V is TRBV19 and J is TRBJ2-5; D ambiguous. Germline CDR1 is LNHDA and CDR2 is SQIVND (reference sequence). Trimming removed 6 bases at V and 2 bases at J, with 10 bases between. The CDR3 is made up of 13 amino acids. Written as DNA, the CDR3 is TGTGCCAGTAGCGCCCGATTTCAAGAGACCCAGTACTTC. It yields the protein CASSARFQETQYF.

This clonotype was seen many times. The chain combines TRBV7-2 with TRBJ2-5, with 8 bases aligning to TRBD2. J was trimmed by 5 bases and V by 2 bases; bases with no gene match: 4. The CDR3 has 14 residues. Per the germline V gene, CDR1 is SGHTA and CDR2 is FQGNSA. The CDR3 DNA reads as TGTGCCAGCAGCTTAAGGGCTAGCGGGGAGACCCAGTACTTC. Encoded protein: CASSLRASGETQYF.

This clonotype was found many times. This sequence joins TRBV2 and TRBJ2-7, with D perhaps given as TRBD1 or TRBD2 (6 bases each). Germline V CDR1 and CDR2: SNHLY, FYNNEI. The CDR3 is 13 amino acids. V was cut by 7 bases and J by 5 bases, with 15 bases left in between. CDR3 nucleotides: TGTGCCAGCACAGCCGGGGGCGGCGACGAGCAGTACTTC. Protein sequence: CASTAGGGDEQYF.

This clonotype was observed at least ten times. At one boundary the junction diverges from the germline segment, which might be a read error. The V gene is TRBV12-3 or TRBV12-4, the J gene TRBJ1-2, with unresolved D. This CDR3 spans 12 amino acids. The CDR3: CASSSGSYGYTF. The CDR3 DNA follows: TGCGCCAGCAGCAGCGGCAGCTATGGCTACACCTTC.

There are many counts of this clonotype. The CDR3 DNA reads as TGTGCCAGCAGTTCGCCCCCCACCGGGGAGCTGTTTTTT. It translates to CASSSPPTGELFF. The genes are TRBV12-3 or TRBV12-4 and TRBJ2-2; no definite D call. V lost 4 bases and J lost 4, with 7 bases in between. The CDR3 is 13 residues long.

This clonotype has a count of ten or more. The chain has TRBV13 and TRBJ2-5; 8 bases fit TRBD1. The J segment lost 3 bases and the V segment lost 4 bases, leaving 7 bases of the junction unmatched. The CDR3 has 15 residues. Germline V gives CDR1 PRHDT, CDR2 FYEKMQ (reference sequence). Here the CDR3 DNA reads TGTGCCAGCAGCTCGGCGTCGGGACAGGAAGAGACCCAGTACTTC. Its translation: CASSSASGQEETQYF. Based on the CDR3 plus reference TRBV13 and TRBJ2-5, the full variable domain is AAGVIQSPRHLIKEKRETATLKCYPIPRHDTVYWYQQGPGQDPQFLISFYEKMQSDKGSIPDRFSAQQFSDYHSELNMSSLELGDSALYFCASSSASGQEETQYFGPGTRLLVL.

The chain carries TRBV5-1 and TRBJ2-5, with 11 bases identical to TRBD2. The V gene end was trimmed by 2 bases and the J gene end by 3 bases; junction bases not matched to a gene: 3. Per the germline V gene, CDR1 is SGHRS and CDR2 is YFSETQ. The CDR3 is 15 residues long. CDR3 region: CASSLELAGEETQYF. For the CDR3, the DNA is TGCGCCAGCAGCTTAGAACTAGCGGGAGAAGAGACCCAGTACTTC.

This clonotype was observed a few times. V and J are TRBV27 and TRBJ1-5; 8 positions agree with TRBD1. Germline V gene lookup returns CDR1 MNHEY and CDR2 SMNVEV (reference sequence). The CDR3 is 18 residues long. The J segment lost 0 bases and the V segment lost 4 bases, leaving 11 bases of the junction unmatched. The CDR3, as DNA: TGTGCCAGCAGTTCCTGGACAGGGAGGTTCGTTAGCAATCAGCCCCAGCATTTT. Protein product: CASSSWTGRFVSNQPQHF.

This clonotype was counted at least ten times. The V gene is TRBV12-3 or TRBV12-4, the J gene TRBJ1-5; weak D call: TRBD1 (6 bases). Trimming took off 5 bases at V and 0 bases at J, with 11 bases between the two ends. The length of the CDR3 is 15 residues. CDR3 nucleotides: TGTGCCAGCAGTCACCGACAGGTTAGCAATCAGCCCCAGCATTTT. It translates to CASSHRQVSNQPQHF.

This clonotype has a count of ten or more. The V and J genes are TRBV7-2 and TRBJ1-1; tentative D call: TRBD1 (6 bases). Per germline, CDR1 SGHTA and CDR2 FQGNSA. With 1 base removed from V and 9 bases from J, the gap between germline ends came to 12 bases. This CDR3 comprises 13 residues. In DNA, the CDR3 is TGTGCCAGCAGCTTAGATGGTACAGGGAAAGCTTTCTTT. Its protein product is CASSLDGTGKAFF.

This clonotype was recorded at least ten times. V usage is TRBV3-1 and J usage is TRBJ1-1; D is undetermined. Deletions cut 6 bases from V and 1 base from J, with 9 bases between. The CDR3 totals 13 residues. The germline gives CDR1 LGHDT, CDR2 YNNKEL (reference sequence). CDR3 sequence (DNA): TGTGCCAGCAGGTCGACTGCGAACACTGAAGCTTTCTTT. Translated: CASRSTANTEAFF.